A single T cell receptor (beta chain) is shown here with its context. The antigen is unknown. The data derive from a study of CD8+ T cells in alopecia areata. Whole-study results and caveats: An increase in clonality over normal scalp was evident in lesional scalp, especially alopecia totalis/universalis.

The CDR3 is 13 amino acids. Between the trimmed V and J ends, which lost 4 bases and 5 bases, there was a span of 11 bases. CDR1 and CDR2 from the germline V gene are MNHEY and SMNVEV (reference sequence). Extracted RNA was reverse transcribed, and the resulting cDNA served as sequencing template. This table comes from immunoSEQ multiplex PCR, and its TCRdb copy is limited to in-frame clones, with some not included. This sample has about 69,000 clones, with under 75% found just once. The sequencing here drew on CD8+ T cells sorted from blood, taken at week 0. This clonotype was obtained from a human donor with alopecia areata. The rearrangement links TRBV27 to TRBJ2-5; a possible D gene is TRBD2 (6 bases). In nucleotides, the CDR3 is TGTGCCAGCAGTTGGGGAGGTTGGGAGACCCAGTACTTC. It yields the protein CASSWGGWETQYF.